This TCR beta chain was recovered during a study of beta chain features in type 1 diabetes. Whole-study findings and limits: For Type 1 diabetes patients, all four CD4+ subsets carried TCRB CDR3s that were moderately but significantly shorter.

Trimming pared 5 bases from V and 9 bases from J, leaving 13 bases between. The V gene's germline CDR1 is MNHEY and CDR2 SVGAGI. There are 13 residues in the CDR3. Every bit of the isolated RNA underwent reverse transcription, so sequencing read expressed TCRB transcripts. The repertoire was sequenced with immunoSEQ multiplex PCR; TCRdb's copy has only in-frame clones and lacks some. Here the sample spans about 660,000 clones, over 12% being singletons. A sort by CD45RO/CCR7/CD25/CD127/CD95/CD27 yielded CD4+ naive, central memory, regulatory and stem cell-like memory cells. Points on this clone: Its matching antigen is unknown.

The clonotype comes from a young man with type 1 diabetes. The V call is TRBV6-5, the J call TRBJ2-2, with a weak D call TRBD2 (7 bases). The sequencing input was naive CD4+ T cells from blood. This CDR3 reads CASSPEGGRELFF. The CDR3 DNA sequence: TGTGCCAGCAGTCCAGAGGGGGGGCGGGAGCTGTTTTTT.